This T cell receptor beta chain was observed in a study of T cells after yellow fever vaccination (dated by TCRdb to about 2019). With regard to the full study: Libraries from fractions with low cell numbers were prepared with the SMART-Seq v4 Ultra Low Input RNA kit. To follow T-cell clones before and after both primary and booster YFV17D yellow fever vaccination, bulk TCR alpha and beta repertoires underwent longitudinal sequencing. Two healthy male donors, one aged 18 to 30 and one aged 30 to 40 years, were included in the cohort. Blood was drawn at multiple timepoints before and after primary and secondary immunization, with bulk PBMC replicates and cell subsets isolated.

The table lists this clonotype with a few counts. This receptor's antigen is unknown. Qualities for individual bases were not recorded, and no much larger clone is one base off. The treatment or condition label here, explained by the study, means: live attenuated yellow fever vaccine strain. At each blood-draw timepoint, two biological replicates of bulk PBMCs were obtained. PBMCs were isolated from peripheral blood using a standard Ficoll-Paque protocol. RNA was extracted with TriZol from bulk PBMCs, CD4 and CD8 fractions, and dextramer-positive and dextramer-negative fractions. From the cysteine through the phenylalanine, the CDR3 covers 18 amino acids. Just CDR3 DNA is preserved here, 54 bases in frame from base 1. CDR1 LGHNA and CDR2 YNFKEQ are derived from the germline V gene. V is reduced by 0 bases and J by 3 bases, leaving a spacing of 20 bases between them. Broader findings and caveats from the paper: The secondary T-cell response was found to be weaker but faster than the primary response, with a peak reached on day 5 rather than on day 15. The study included only two donors, which limits how far the findings can be generalized. Because abundant contaminating clonotypes from the bulk population could be contained in FACS-sorted repertoires, computational filtering was required. A small fraction of clonotypes showed up in both the CD4 and CD8 compartments, probably as a result of convergent recombination. Most clones expanded after primary vaccination were re-detected after the booster (approximately 96% of CD4 and approximately 89% of CD8), suggesting broad memory maintenance.

The run used an Illumina NovaSeq 6000. TCR cDNA was made using 5'RACE template switching, a step that added a universal primer site and unique molecular identifiers. cDNA synthesis was primed from both the TCR alpha and TCR beta constant segments. Two PCR steps were used to amplify libraries, with sample barcodes and sequencing adapters being added in the second step. Sequencing of libraries was done on Illumina HiSeq 2500 (2x100 bp) or NovaSeq (2x150 bp). As for the authors' bioinformatics: Demultiplexing of reads and collapsing into UMI consensus sequences were performed with MIGEC, and V(D)J alignment was carried out with MiXCR. Clonotypes responding to the vaccine were identified with edgeR on replicate PBMC samples, with the criteria of FDR below 0.01 and a log2 fold change above 5 up to day 15. CD4 or CD8 identity was assigned to each bulk clonotype according to whether the clonotype was present at higher abundance in the sequenced CD4 repertoire or the sequenced CD8 repertoire. TCRdb applied fastp at Q25 and MiXCR to the public reads, then kept only in-frame beta chains. Each entry is one CDR3 protein sequence, shown with its most common DNA and genes. The authors' filters were not applied to this entry. Within this sample are hundreds of thousands of distinct CDR3 sequences, with roughly 4% of them counted one time only. The top ten constitute around a quarter of the sample.

The sample here was PBMCs, taken on the day of the yellow fever booster vaccination. The chain couples TRBV4-2 to TRBJ2-5, with TRBD2 perhaps the D gene, on 6 matching bases. This TCR was sampled from a man younger than 35 who received the YFV17D yellow fever vaccine. The CDR3 loop reads CASSQEDFRGGPEETQYF. Here is the DNA: TGTGCCAGCAGCCAAGAAGACTTCCGGGGAGGCCCCGAAGAGACCCAGTACTTC.